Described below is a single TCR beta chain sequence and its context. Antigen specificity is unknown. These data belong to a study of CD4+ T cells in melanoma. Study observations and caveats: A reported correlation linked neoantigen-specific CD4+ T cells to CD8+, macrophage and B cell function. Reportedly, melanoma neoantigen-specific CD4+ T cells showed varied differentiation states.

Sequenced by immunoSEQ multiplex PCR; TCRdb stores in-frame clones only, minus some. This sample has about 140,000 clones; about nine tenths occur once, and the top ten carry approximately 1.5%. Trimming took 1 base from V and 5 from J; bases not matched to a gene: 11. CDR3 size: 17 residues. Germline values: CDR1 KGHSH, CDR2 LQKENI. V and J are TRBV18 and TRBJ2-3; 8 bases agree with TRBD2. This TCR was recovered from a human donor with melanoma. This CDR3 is CASSPRNFAGGRDTQYF. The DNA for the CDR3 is TGTGCCAGCTCACCACGAAATTTTGCGGGGGGAAGAGATACGCAGTATTTT.